The 25 T cell receptor beta chains given below trace back to one sample, sequenced in a study of blood T cells in healthy people across ages. Sample-barcoded 5' priming and a J-beta primer mix drove a second PCR of roughly 6 to 12 cycles. MiXCR was run by TCRdb on the 5' RACE reads, yielding one entry per CDR3 protein. The table lists about 720,000 distinct CDR3 sequences, 25% of them singletons, with roughly 3.5% in the top ten. The same specimen was also included in a second study, on T cells of mothers and their children.

Sequencing was done on a sample of blood. The receptors stem from a boy aged 5-17 years in good health.

This clonotype was seen only a few times. The chain has TRBV20-1 and TRBJ2-5, with a tentative D call TRBD2 (5 bases). The CDR3 covers 15 residues. V was pared by 3 bases and J by 2 bases, with 16 bases between. Germline values: CDR1 DFQATT, CDR2 SNEGSKA (reference sequence). CDR3 sequence: CSASGSSGHQETQYF. DNA for the CDR3: TGCAGTGCTAGCGGTAGCAGCGGCCATCAAGAGACCCAGTACTTC.

This clonotype was seen a few times. J is TRBJ2-6 and V is TRBV12-3 or TRBV12-4; the D gene is possibly TRBD1 (5 bases). The CDR3 is 16 residues long. Trimming pared 7 bases from V and 4 bases from J, leaving 17 bases between. The DNA for the CDR3 is TGTGCCAGCACCCCGAGAACAGGTGCCGGGGCCAACGTCCTGACTTTC. As protein: CASTPRTGAGANVLTF.

This CDR3 is CASSPREDFSYEQYF. The CDR3, as DNA: TGTGCCAGCTCACCACGAGAGGATTTCTCCTACGAGCAGTACTTC. The chain employs TRBV18 and TRBJ2-7; D not resolved. Between the trimmed V and J ends, which lost 1 base and 0 bases, there was a span of 10 bases. The CDR3 has 15 amino acids. CDR1 is KGHSH, CDR2 LQKENI, per germline. The full variable domain, with the rest looked up from reference TRBV18 and TRBJ2-7, is NAGVMQNPRHLVRRRGQEARLRCSPMKGHSHVYWYRQLPEEGLKFMVYLQKENIIDESGMPKERFSAEFPKEGPSILRIQQVVRGDSAAYFCASSPREDFSYEQYFGPGTRLTVT.

This clonotype has only a few counts. The rearrangement uses TRBV5-1 and TRBJ2-7, with D maybe TRBD2 (6 bases). This CDR3 comprises 13 residues. Germline CDR1 and CDR2: SGHRS and YFSETQ. With 4 bases removed from V and 3 bases from J, the gap between germline ends came to 11 bases. The CDR3 sequence: CASSAQEGYEQYF. The CDR3 coding sequence is TGCGCCAGCAGCGCACAGGAGGGCTACGAGCAGTACTTC.

The table lists this clonotype with a few counts. The chain links TRBV6-5 to TRBJ1-2; 7 nucleotides align to TRBD1. This CDR3 region has 14 residues. Germline-derived CDR1 and CDR2 are MNHEY and SVGAGI. The V gene end was trimmed by 2 bases and the J gene end by 4 bases; junction bases not matched to a gene: 4. The CDR3, as DNA: TGTGCCAGCAGTTACGCGACAGGGACCTATGGCTACACCTTC. Its protein is CASSYATGTYGYTF.

This clonotype was recorded a few times. The rearrangement links TRBV7-2 to TRBJ2-5; 9 bases are a match to TRBD2. Germline V lookup: CDR1 SGHTA, CDR2 FQGNSA. J was trimmed by 4 bases and V by 8 bases; bases with no gene match: 2. The CDR3 has 12 residues. CDR3 in DNA: TGTGCCAGCGGACTAGCGCTAGAGACCCAGTACTTC. It encodes CASGLALETQYF.

The chain combines TRBV12-5 with TRBJ1-1, with D unclear. Between the trimmed V and J ends, which lost 1 base and 2 bases, there was a span of 2 bases. The CDR3 totals 12 residues. Germline CDR1 and CDR2: LGHNT and FRNRAP. In nucleotides, the CDR3 is TGTGCTAGTGGTTTGGGCAACACTGAAGCTTTCTTT. Its protein product is CASGLGNTEAFF.

There are a few counts of this clonotype. This chain links TRBV6-6 with TRBJ2-5, with TRBD2 as a possible D gene (5 bases). This CDR3 has 15 amino acids. Germline assignment: CDR1 MNHNY and CDR2 SVGAGI (reference sequence). V was pared by 7 bases and J by 4 bases, with 19 bases between. The CDR3 region is CASNTYSSRGETQYF. For the CDR3, the DNA is TGTGCCAGCAACACCTACAGTAGTCGGGGAGAGACCCAGTACTTC.

The chain has TRBV20-1 and TRBJ2-2; 7 positions agree with TRBD2. CDR3 length: 17 amino acids. J gave up 0 bases and V 1 base, and 8 bases lay outside the gene matches. Germline V gene lookup returns CDR1 DFQATT and CDR2 SNEGSKA (reference sequence). CDR3 amino acids: CSARGLERGSNTGELFF. DNA of the CDR3: TGCAGTGCTAGAGGGCTAGAGCGGGGTTCGAACACCGGGGAGCTGTTTTTT.

This clonotype was recorded a few times. The chain employs TRBV2 and TRBJ1-2; D remains ambiguous. Germline V gene data show CDR1 as SNHLY and CDR2 as FYNNEI. The CDR3 loop spans 19 amino acids. Trimming took 3 bases from V and 4 from J, leaving 27 bases between them. CDR3 protein: CASSEKTKVERRWGYGYTF. Here the CDR3 DNA reads TGTGCCAGCAGTGAGAAAACAAAGGTGGAACGCCGTTGGGGCTATGGCTACACCTTC. The entire variable domain, with the rest obtained from reference TRBV2 and TRBJ1-2, is as follows: EPEVTQTPSHQVTQMGQEVILRCVPISNHLYFYWYRQILGQKVEFLVSFYNNEISEKSEIFDDQFSVERPDGSNFTLKIRSTKLEDSAMYFCASSEKTKVERRWGYGYTFGSGTRLTVV.

The chain uses TRBV12-3 or TRBV12-4 and TRBJ1-1; 7 nucleotides align to TRBD1. The J segment lost 4 bases and the V segment lost 5 bases, leaving 7 bases of the junction unmatched. The CDR3 has 14 amino acids. The CDR3 nucleotides are TGTGCCAGCAGTGAAGACAGGGCCGTCACTGAAGCTTTCTTT. It specifies CASSEDRAVTEAFF.

This clonotype was counted only a few times. The chain uses TRBV20-1 and TRBJ2-3, with 10 positions matching TRBD2. This CDR3 is built from 16 residues. Germline CDR1 is DFQATT and CDR2 is SNEGSKA (reference sequence). Germline trimming cut 0 bases from V and 2 bases from J; bases unmatched to any gene: 5. The CDR3 sequence is CSARESGRAVTDTQYF. CDR3 sequence (DNA): TGCAGTGCTAGAGAAAGCGGGAGGGCCGTCACAGATACGCAGTATTTT.

The chain couples TRBV29-1 to TRBJ2-1, with D perhaps assigned TRBD1 or TRBD2 (6 bases each). The CDR3 is made up of 14 amino acids. The germline gives CDR1 SQVTM, CDR2 ANQGSEA. The germline V and J ends were trimmed by 1 base and 4 bases, with 11 bases remaining between them. This CDR3 is CSVEGRGHYNEQFF. The DNA of the CDR3 is TGCAGCGTTGAAGGCCGGGGGCATTACAATGAGCAGTTCTTC.

The rearrangement uses TRBV2 and TRBJ1-4; the D gene is possibly TRBD1 (5 bases). With 6 bases removed from V and 8 bases from J, the gap between germline ends came to 16 bases. The CDR3 runs to 14 residues. Germline CDR1 and CDR2: SNHLY and FYNNEI. CDR3 bases: TGTGCCAGCAGGGGGGGGTCCATGGGCGAAAAACTGTTTTTT. Translated: CASRGGSMGEKLFF. The complete variable domain, with remaining parts taken from reference TRBV2 and TRBJ1-4, reads EPEVTQTPSHQVTQMGQEVILRCVPISNHLYFYWYRQILGQKVEFLVSFYNNEISEKSEIFDDQFSVERPDGSNFTLKIRSTKLEDSAMYFCASRGGSMGEKLFFGSGTQLSVL.

This clonotype was seen a few times. The V call is TRBV4-1, the J call TRBJ1-6, with 8 bases identical to TRBD1. The CDR3 has 15 amino acids. Per germline, CDR1 MGHRA and CDR2 YSYEKL. V was pared by 1 base and J by 5 bases, with 1 base of the junction left unmatched. CDR3 loop: CASSQATGDNSPLHF. The CDR3 bases are TGCGCCAGCAGCCAAGCGACAGGGGATAATTCACCCCTCCACTTT.

The table lists this clonotype with a few counts. This chain links TRBV20-1 with TRBJ2-5; 8 bases align to TRBD2. This CDR3 spans 15 amino acids. Germline V CDR1 and CDR2: DFQATT, SNEGSKA (reference sequence). With 5 bases clipped from V and 2 bases from J, the junction kept 10 bases outside the gene matches. CDR3 protein: CSAGADGRVQETQYF. The DNA for the CDR3 is TGCAGTGCTGGGGCGGACGGGAGGGTTCAAGAGACCCAGTACTTC.

With respect to this clonotype: The conserved final phenylalanine or tryptophan is absent from the CDR3, which likely points to a read error. The genes are TRBV3-1 and TRBJ2-4; no clear D. Germline V gene sequence: CDR1 LGHDT, CDR2 YNNKEL (reference sequence). The CDR3 runs to 19 residues. Between the trimmed V and J ends, which lost 0 bases and 4 bases, there was a span of 22 bases. In DNA form, the CDR3 reads TGTGCCAGCAGCCAAGATCTTCTGGCAGCGCAAGGGTATAAAAACATTCAGTACCTC. Translated: CASSQDLLAAQGYKNIQYL.

The chain combines TRBV6-2 or TRBV6-3 with TRBJ2-7; the match to TRBD1 covers 8 bases. Looked up from germline, CDR1 is MNHEY and CDR2 is SVGEGT. V was pared by 5 bases and J by 5 bases, with 11 bases of the junction left unmatched. This CDR3 has 15 amino acids. The CDR3 nucleotides read TGTGCCAGCAGTGCCCCAGGACAGGGACTTCACGAGCAGTACTTC. This sequence encodes CASSAPGQGLHEQYF.

This sequence joins TRBV5-6 and TRBJ2-4; D perhaps matches TRBD2 (5 bases). Germline assignment: CDR1 SGHDT and CDR2 YYEEEE. The CDR3 totals 17 residues. The V end lost 4 bases, the J end lost 0 bases, and 17 bases lay between the germline ends. The CDR3 protein is CASSPRTDLIAKNIQYF. For the CDR3, the DNA is TGTGCCAGCAGCCCGAGGACTGACTTGATAGCCAAAAACATTCAGTACTTC. Filled out from reference TRBV5-6 and TRBJ2-4, the complete variable domain reads DAGVTQSPTHLIKTRGQQVTLRCSPKSGHDTVSWYQQALGQGPQFIFQYYEEEERQRGNFPDRFSGHQFPNYSSELNVNALLLGDSALYLCASSPRTDLIAKNIQYFGAGTRLSVL.

The chain links TRBV7-2 to TRBJ2-3; D may be TRBD2 (6 bases). The germline gives CDR1 SGHTA, CDR2 FQGNSA. Trimming removed 1 base at V and 0 bases at J, with 17 bases between. The CDR3 is 18 amino acids. In DNA form, the CDR3 reads TGTGCCAGCAGCTTAGAATTCGCCGGCAGCGGGAGCACAGATACGCAGTATTTT. Its protein is CASSLEFAGSGSTDTQYF.

This clonotype was found a few times. V usage is TRBV12-3 or TRBV12-4 and J usage is TRBJ2-2; 13 positions agree with TRBD2. With V trimmed by 4 bases and J by 10 bases, 12 bases remained unmatched. The CDR3 loop spans 17 amino acids. CDR3 sequence (DNA): TGTGCCAGCAGTTCGGGACTAGCGGGAAGGGGAGCCGAGGAGCTGTTTTTT. Its protein product is CASSSGLAGRGAEELFF.

The CDR3, as DNA: TGTGCCAGCGGCTACCGACTAGTCGATGAGCAGTTCTTC. Amino acids: CASGYRLVDEQFF. The chain carries TRBV13 and TRBJ2-1; D is perhaps TRBD2 (6 bases). The CDR3 runs 13 residues. V was shortened by 8 bases and J by 8 bases, with 16 bases between the two germline ends. Germline V gene sequence: CDR1 PRHDT, CDR2 FYEKMQ (reference sequence).

The chain joins TRBV29-1 to TRBJ1-4; D gene ambiguous. Per germline, CDR1 SQVTM and CDR2 ANQGSEA. Trimming shortened V by 4 bases and J by 3 bases, and 9 bases separated the two germline ends. This CDR3 has 13 residues. CDR3 protein: CSVGTGSNEKLFF. Here the CDR3 DNA reads TGCAGCGTTGGGACGGGGTCTAATGAAAAACTGTTTTTT.

The rearrangement links TRBV29-1 to TRBJ2-5; no clear D. The J call may not be correct, given that the DNA end is closer to TRBJ2-7. This CDR3 is built from 11 residues. Germline V gene lookup returns CDR1 SQVTM and CDR2 ANQGSEA. Here the CDR3 DNA reads TGCAGCGTGGTGACTCGTACCGAGCAGTACTTC. It translates to CSVVTRTEQYF.

This clonotype was detected a few times. This chain links TRBV10-3 with TRBJ1-4; D perhaps matches TRBD1 (6 bases). CDR1 is ENHRY and CDR2 is SYGVKD in the germline V gene. There are 14 residues in the CDR3. V was cut by 5 bases and J by 5 bases, with 12 bases left in between. The CDR3 nucleotides are TGTGCCATCAGTACCACAGGGAGGAATGAAAAACTGTTTTTT. Translated, it gives CAISTTGRNEKLFF.